This T cell receptor beta chain was sequenced during a study of T cell changes during pregnancy in multiple sclerosis. This clone has only one observation. The protocol was immunoSEQ multiplex PCR, while the TCRdb copy is restricted to in-frame clones and leaves out a portion. Seen here are 85,000 to 90,000 clones, 94% observed once, and the top ten hold approximately 1.6%. The germline V gene has CDR1 MNHEY and CDR2 SVGAGI. CDR3 size: 13 residues. V was cut by 8 bases and J by 3 bases, with 12 bases left in between. The sequencing used peripheral blood, collected after pregnancy. The chain couples TRBV6-5 to TRBJ2-3; D gene ambiguous. The sequence derives from a female donor in good health, enrolled as a control in a pregnancy study. This CDR3 is CASPPGWTDTQYF. As DNA, the CDR3 is TGTGCCAGCCCACCGGGTTGGACAGATACGCAGTATTTT.